This T cell receptor (beta chain) came from a study of blood T cell repertoires in COVID-19. Background on the study: The origin of the acute and convalescent COVID-19 samples was the United States, Italy and Spain.

In this sample, this clone turned up a few times. Authors' data handling: Nucleated cell counts were estimated from reference gene primer amplification. The method was immunoSEQ multiplex PCR; TCRdb's version includes in-frame clones alone and lacks a portion of them. The DNA gave D and trimming, while V, J and clone size come from that table. The sample contains roughly 70,000 clones, around 87% of which appear only once. CDR1 is LNHDA and CDR2 is SQIVND in the germline V gene (reference sequence). This CDR3 region has 17 residues. Unmatched junction bases numbered 19, after V lost 7 bases and J lost 10 bases.

This TCR derives from a man in his 70s with active COVID-19. The material sequenced was peripheral blood. The chain employs TRBV19 and TRBJ1-6; the match to TRBD1 covers 7 bases. The CDR3 reads CASTQGGRSMPPSPLHF. CDR3 nucleotide sequence: TGTGCCAGTACCCAGGGGGGCAGGAGCATGCCCCCCTCACCCCTCCACTTT.